A selection of T cell receptor beta chains follows, all from one sample in a study of CD8 T cells in Susac syndrome. TCRdb used MiXCR to reprocess the immunoSEQ multiplex PCR reads, holding one entry per CDR3 protein. The sample holds 240,000 or so distinct CDR3 sequences; 90% to 96% are singletons and the top ten take 0.1%. What was sequenced was CD4+ T cells from PBMCs. The receptors were sampled from a human donor with Susac syndrome. The CDR3 runs from the conserved cysteine through the conserved F or W. The D gene is left open where the match is weak. Clone size is given for some rows only: seen once, a few or many times, or a class if the clone is expanded.

J gene,D gene,V gene,clone size,CDR3 DNA,CDR3 protein
TRBJ2-3,-,TRBV15,-,TGTGCCACCAGCCTAGCCGGGACAGATACGCAGTATTTT,CATSLAGTDTQYF
TRBJ1-2,-,TRBV4-1,-,TGCGCCAGCAGCCAAGAAGGGGGGCGAAGTTATGGCTACACCTTC,CASSQEGGRSYGYTF
TRBJ2-2,-,TRBV7-3,-,TGTGCCAGCAGCTCTCGCTACACCGGGGAGCTGTTTTTT,CASSSRYTGELFF
TRBJ1-4,TRBD1,TRBV28,-,TGTGCCAGCAGTAAGATAGGACAGGGAGTCGGGTATAATGAAAAACTGTTTTTT,CASSKIGQGVGYNEKLFF
TRBJ2-3,TRBD1,TRBV7-9,-,TGTGCCAGCAGCTTTACAGGGGGCCGAGGAGATACGCAGTATTTT,CASSFTGGRGDTQYF
TRBJ2-5,-,TRBV29-1,-,TGCAGCGTTGAAGGGCCGAGGATGTGGGAGACCCAGTACTTC,CSVEGPRMWETQYF
TRBJ2-2,-,TRBV29-1,-,TGCAGCGCCCGTCTCACCGGGGAGCTGTTTTTT,CSARLTGELFF
TRBJ1-5,-,TRBV20-1,once,TGCAGTGCCAAGGCCGGGACACTTGGTCAGCCCCAGCATTTT,CSAKAGTLGQPQHF
TRBJ1-1,-,TRBV18,-,TGTGCCAGCTCACCGGCGACTTCCAACACTGAAGCTTTCTTT,CASSPATSNTEAFF
TRBJ2-2,TRBD2,TRBV5-1,-,TGCGCCAGCAGCGTGACTAGCGGGAACACCGGGGAGCTGTTTTTT,CASSVTSGNTGELFF
TRBJ2-2,-,TRBV12-3/TRBV12-4,-,TGTGCCAGCACCCTATTGGTCGCCACCGGGGAGCTGTTTTTT,CASTLLVATGELFF
TRBJ1-2,TRBD1,TRBV29-1,-,TGCAGCGTCATGGGACAGGGCTATGGCTACACCTTC,CSVMGQGYGYTF
TRBJ1-2,-,TRBV27,-,TGTGCCAGCAGTTTATCGTGGGCACAGGGAGTTGGCTACACCTTC,CASSLSWAQGVGYTF
TRBJ1-2,-,TRBV12-3/TRBV12-4,-,TGTGCCAGCAGTTCCTTATCCGATGGGGGCTACACCTTC,CASSSLSDGGYTF
TRBJ1-1,-,TRBV29-1,-,TGCAGCGTTGCGGGACAAATGATAACTGAAGCTTTCTTT,CSVAGQMITEAFF
TRBJ2-2,-,TRBV29-1,-,TGCAGCGTTGACTTTGGGCCAGATCAAACCGGGGAGCTGTTTTTT,CSVDFGPDQTGELFF
TRBJ1-5,-,TRBV19,-,TGTGCCAGTAGTCTCGCCGCGACACGGAATCAGCCCCAGCATTTT,CASSLAATRNQPQHF
TRBJ1-5,TRBD1,TRBV12-3/TRBV12-4,-,TGTGCCAGCAGTACCCGGGACAGGGTCTCGCCCCAGCATTTT,CASSTRDRVSPQHF